This TCR beta chain emerged from a study of blood T cell repertoires in COVID-19. Study-level information: Sources were T cells, B-cell-depleted T cells, or PBMCs; the material itself was cDNA or gDNA.

Measured with immunoSEQ multiplex PCR; TCRdb has only the in-frame clones, and not every one. The table records some 100,000 clones, about 86% of them present only once. V was cut by 4 bases and J by 4 bases, with 7 bases left in between. The CDR3 totals 12 residues. The receptor's source is a woman aged 45-65 years who had recovered from COVID-19. The material sequenced was PBMCs or T cells enriched from blood (not recorded which). The rearrangement links TRBV12-3 or TRBV12-4 to TRBJ1-1, with D uncertain. The CDR3 DNA is TGTGCCAGCAGTTCGCAGTTCACTGAAGCTTTCTTT. This gives the protein CASSSQFTEAFF.